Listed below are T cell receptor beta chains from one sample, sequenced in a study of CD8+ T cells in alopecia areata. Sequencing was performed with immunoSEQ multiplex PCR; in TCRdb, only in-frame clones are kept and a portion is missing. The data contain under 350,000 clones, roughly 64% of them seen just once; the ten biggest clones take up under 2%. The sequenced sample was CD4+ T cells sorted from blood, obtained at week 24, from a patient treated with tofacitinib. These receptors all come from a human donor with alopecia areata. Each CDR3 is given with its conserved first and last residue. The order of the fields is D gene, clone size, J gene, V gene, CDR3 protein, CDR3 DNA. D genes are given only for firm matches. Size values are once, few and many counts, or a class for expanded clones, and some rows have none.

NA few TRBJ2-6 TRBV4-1 CASSYTGSGANVLTF TGCGCCAGCAGCTATACAGGGTCTGGGGCCAACGTCCTGACTTTC
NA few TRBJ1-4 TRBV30 CAGRGGRGEKLFF TGTGCCGGAAGGGGGGGCCGAGGTGAAAAACTGTTTTTT
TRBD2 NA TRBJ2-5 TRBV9 CASSVAPLAGSGGAETQYF TGTGCCAGCAGCGTAGCTCCACTGGCCGGTAGCGGGGGGGCAGAGACCCAGTACTTC
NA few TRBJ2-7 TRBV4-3 CASSQRPGERAYEQYF TGCGCCAGCAGCCAGAGGCCCGGGGAGCGGGCCTACGAGCAGTACTTC
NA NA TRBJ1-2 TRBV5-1 CASSSIGWNLHYGYTF TGCGCCAGCAGCTCGATAGGGTGGAACCTCCACTATGGCTACACCTTC
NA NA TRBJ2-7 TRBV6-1 CASSQGGAASEQYF TGTGCCAGCAGTCAAGGGGGAGCTGCAAGCGAGCAGTACTTC
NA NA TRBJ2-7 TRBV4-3 CASSQEQAQSYEQYF TGCGCCAGCAGCCAAGAACAGGCGCAGTCCTACGAGCAGTACTTC
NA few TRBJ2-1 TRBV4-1 CASSHTRFSDEQFF TGCGCCAGCAGCCACACTAGGTTCTCCGATGAGCAGTTCTTC
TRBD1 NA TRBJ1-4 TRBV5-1 CASSGGQGGSINEKLFF TGCGCCAGCAGCGGCGGACAGGGAGGGTCTATTAATGAAAAACTGTTTTTT
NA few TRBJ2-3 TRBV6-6 CASSYTPSPDTQYF TGTGCCAGCAGTTACACCCCTTCTCCAGATACGCAGTATTTT
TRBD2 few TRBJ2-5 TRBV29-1 CSVAGGRETQYF TGCAGCGTAGCGGGGGGCCGAGAGACCCAGTACTTC
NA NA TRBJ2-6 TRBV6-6 CASSYAETGANVLTF TGTGCCAGCAGTTACGCGGAGACTGGGGCCAACGTCCTGACTTTC
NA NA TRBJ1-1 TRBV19 CASIRNGLGYTEAFF TGTGCCAGTATAAGAAACGGCCTAGGATACACTGAAGCTTTCTTT
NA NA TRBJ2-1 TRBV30 CAWSANGPRTEQFF TGTGCCTGGAGCGCCAACGGGCCCAGGACTGAGCAGTTCTTC
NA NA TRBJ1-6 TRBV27 CASSSTGIYNSPLHF TGTGCCAGCAGTTCCACAGGGATCTATAATTCACCCCTCCACTTT
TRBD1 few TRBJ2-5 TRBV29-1 CSVIGTGESLETQYF TGCAGCGTTATCGGGACAGGGGAGTCCCTGGAGACCCAGTACTTC
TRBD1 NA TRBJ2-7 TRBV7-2 CASSPVSTGTGGYEQYF TGTGCCAGCAGCCCCGTTTCGACCGGGACAGGGGGCTACGAGCAGTACTTC
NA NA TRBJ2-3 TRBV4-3 CASSQGVRDTQYF TGCGCCAGCAGCCAGGGGGTTCGGGATACGCAGTATTTT
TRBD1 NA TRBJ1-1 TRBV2 CASSGQGAINTEAFF TGTGCCAGCAGCGGACAGGGGGCGATAAACACTGAAGCTTTCTTT
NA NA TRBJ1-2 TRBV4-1 CASSHPSRGKSNYTF TGCGCCAGCAGCCATCCTAGTCGGGGGAAGTCTAACTACACCTTC
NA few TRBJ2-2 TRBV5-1 CASSMSGELFF TGCGCCAGCAGCATGTCCGGGGAGCTGTTTTTT
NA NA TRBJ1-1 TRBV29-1 CSVGGLEAFF TGCAGCGTTGGGGGGCTTGAAGCTTTCTTT
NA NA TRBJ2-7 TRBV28 CASSSGDRSEQYF TGTGCCAGCAGTTCCGGCGACAGGTCCGAGCAGTACTTC
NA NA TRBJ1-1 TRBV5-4 CASSLQGSGYTEAFF TGTGCCAGCAGCTTACAGGGTTCGGGCTACACTGAAGCTTTCTTT
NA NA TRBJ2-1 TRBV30 CAWTSTSKNNEQFF TGTGCCTGGACGTCAACTAGCAAGAACAATGAGCAGTTCTTC
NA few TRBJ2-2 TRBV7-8 CASSSYTHGGTGELFF TGTGCCAGCAGCTCATATACCCACGGTGGCACCGGGGAGCTGTTTTTT
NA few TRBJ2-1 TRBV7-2 CASSSQQVGNEQFF TGTGCCAGCAGCTCACAACAGGTGGGGAATGAGCAGTTCTTC
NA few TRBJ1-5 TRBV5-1 CASSLRNTRFCNRPQHF TGCGCCAGCAGCTTAAGGAACACCCGGTTTTGTAATCGGCCCCAGCATTTT
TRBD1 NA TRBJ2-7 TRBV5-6 CASRKRTGFSYEQYF TGTGCCAGCAGAAAACGGACAGGGTTTTCCTACGAGCAGTACTTC
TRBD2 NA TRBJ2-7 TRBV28 CASRRHSGGTSYEQYF TGTGCCAGCAGAAGACATAGCGGGGGGACCTCCTACGAGCAGTACTTC
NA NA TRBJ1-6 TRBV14 CASSQGGKSPLHF TGTGCCAGCAGCCAGGGAGGGAAGTCACCCCTCCACTTT
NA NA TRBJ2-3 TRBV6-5 CASSYRGTPNTQYF TGTGCCAGCAGTTACCGGGGGACTCCGAATACGCAGTATTTT
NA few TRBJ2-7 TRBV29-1 CSGGTQYEQYF TGCAGCGGGGGGACACAGTACGAGCAGTACTTC
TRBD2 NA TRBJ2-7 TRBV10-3 CAISGGSGGSYEQYF TGTGCCATCAGTGGGGGTAGCGGGGGTTCCTACGAGCAGTACTTC
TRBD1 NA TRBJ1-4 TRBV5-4 CASSRGQGIVNEKLFF TGTGCCAGCAGCAGAGGACAGGGGATCGTGAATGAAAAACTGTTTTTT
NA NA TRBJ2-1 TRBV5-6 CASSLLSGSSYNEQFF TGTGCCAGCAGCTTGCTTAGCGGAAGCTCCTACAATGAGCAGTTCTTC
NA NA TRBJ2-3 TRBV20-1 CSAKSDTQYF TGCAGTGCTAAGAGCGATACGCAGTATTTT
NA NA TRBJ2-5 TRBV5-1 CASSLDAEETQYF TGCGCCAGCAGCTTGGATGCGGAAGAGACCCAGTACTTC
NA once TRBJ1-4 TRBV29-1 CSGARRLDEKLFF TGCAGCGGGGCGCGTCGTCTGGATGAAAAACTGTTTTTT
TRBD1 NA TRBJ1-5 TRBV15 CATSRPTGTGGNQPQHF TGTGCCACCAGCAGACCTACCGGGACAGGGGGGAATCAGCCCCAGCATTTT
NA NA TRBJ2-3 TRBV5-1 CASSLITSSTDTQYF TGCGCCAGCAGCTTAATCACCTCTAGCACAGATACGCAGTATTTT